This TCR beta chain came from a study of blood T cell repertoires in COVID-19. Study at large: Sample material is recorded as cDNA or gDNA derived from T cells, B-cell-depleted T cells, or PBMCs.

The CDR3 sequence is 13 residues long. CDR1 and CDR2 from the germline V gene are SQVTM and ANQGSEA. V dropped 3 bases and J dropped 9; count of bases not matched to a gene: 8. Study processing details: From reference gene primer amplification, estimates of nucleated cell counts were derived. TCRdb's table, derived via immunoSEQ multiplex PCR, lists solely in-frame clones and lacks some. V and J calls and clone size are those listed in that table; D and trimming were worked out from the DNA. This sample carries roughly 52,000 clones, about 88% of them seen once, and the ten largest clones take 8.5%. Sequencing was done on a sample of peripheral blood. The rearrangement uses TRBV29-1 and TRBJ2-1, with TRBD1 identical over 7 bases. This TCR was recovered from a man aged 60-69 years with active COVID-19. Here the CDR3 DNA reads TGCAGCGTTGATACGACAGGGTCGAGTGAGCAGTTCTTC. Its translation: CSVDTTGSSEQFF.